Listed here are 17 T cell receptor beta chains from one sample, sequenced in a study of technical replicates of blood from a handful of donors. Clones were sequenced by immunoSEQ multiplex PCR, and TCRdb holds only the in-frame ones, with some missing. This table holds about 70,000 clones, about nine tenths found once. The sequenced material came from T cells isolated from PBMCs. The receptors were gathered from a human donor in good health.

The chain employs TRBV7-9 and TRBJ1-2, with unresolved D. CDR1 is SEHNR and CDR2 is FQNEAQ in the germline V gene (reference sequence). The CDR3 is made up of 10 amino acids. V was shortened by 5 bases and J by 8 bases, with 6 bases between the two germline ends. The CDR3 sequence: CASSLRGYTF. Here the CDR3 DNA reads TGTGCCAGCAGCCTACGAGGCTACACCTTC.

The genes are TRBV6-5 and TRBJ1-2; TRBD1 agrees at 8 bases. The CDR3 loop spans 13 amino acids. Germline CDR1 reads MNHEY; CDR2 reads SVGAGI. J gave up 8 bases and V 0 bases, and 2 bases lay outside the gene matches. The CDR3 DNA sequence: TGTGCCAGCAGTTACTCGACAGGGGAAGGCTACACCTTC. Translated, it gives CASSYSTGEGYTF.

This chain joins TRBV7-3 and TRBJ2-1; the match to TRBD2 covers 11 bases. This CDR3 has 14 residues. Per the germline V gene, CDR1 is SGHTA and CDR2 is FQGTGA. V shed 5 bases, J shed 8 bases, and the junction held 5 bases outside the gene matches. This chain's CDR3 is CASSPGLAVDEQFF. Written as DNA, the CDR3 is TGTGCCAGCAGCCCGGGACTAGCGGTCGATGAGCAGTTCTTC.

The chain combines TRBV11-2 with TRBJ2-2, with D possibly being TRBD2 (5 bases). V lost 6 bases and J lost 4, with 9 bases in between. Germline CDR1 reads SGHAT; CDR2 reads FQNNGV. This CDR3 contains 13 residues. CDR3 protein: CASRIEGTGELFF. The CDR3 DNA sequence: TGTGCCAGCAGGATAGAGGGCACCGGGGAGCTGTTTTTT.

The chain joins TRBV11-3 to TRBJ2-7; possible D gene TRBD1, 6 bases. The CDR3 runs to 16 residues. Germline CDR1 is SGHNT and CDR2 is YENEEA. With 0 bases removed from V and 3 bases from J, the gap between germline ends came to 15 bases. CDR3 residues: CASSLDSGDGHYEQYF. Written as DNA, the CDR3 is TGTGCCAGCAGCTTAGATTCAGGGGACGGACACTACGAGCAGTACTTC.

The chain couples TRBV27 to TRBJ1-1; D gene uncertain. The CDR3 totals 13 residues. The germline V and J ends were trimmed by 4 bases and 1 base, with 7 bases remaining between them. Germline V gene data show CDR1 as MNHEY and CDR2 as SMNVEV (reference sequence). The CDR3 bases are TGTGCCAGCAGTTGGGCAGCGAACACTGAAGCTTTCTTT. Encoded protein: CASSWAANTEAFF.

V usage is TRBV25-1 and J usage is TRBJ1-5; no clear D. Germline V lookup: CDR1 MGHDK, CDR2 SYGVNS. V lost 7 bases and J lost 4, with 14 bases in between. The CDR3 extends over 14 amino acids. DNA for the CDR3: TGTGCCAGCAACAGTCGGGGTCGGAATCAGCCCCAGCATTTT. Amino acids: CASNSRGRNQPQHF.

V gene TRBV27 combines with J gene TRBJ1-1; no clear D gene. Germline CDR1 reads MNHEY; CDR2 reads SMNVEV (reference sequence). Between the trimmed V and J ends, which lost 2 bases and 8 bases, there was a span of 12 bases. This CDR3 has 13 amino acids. In nucleotides, the CDR3 is TGTGCCAGCAGTTTAAGTAGTTCCTCGGAAGCTTTCTTT. Protein: CASSLSSSSEAFF.

This rearrangement joins TRBV19 to TRBJ2-7; no firm D call. Trimming pared 2 bases from V and 4 bases from J, leaving 9 bases between. This CDR3 region has 13 residues. The germline V gene encodes CDR1 LNHDA and CDR2 SQIVND (reference sequence). CDR3 protein: CASSINGEYEQYF. DNA for the CDR3: TGTGCCAGTAGTATAAACGGAGAATACGAGCAGTACTTC.

This clone was observed once. V gene TRBV19 combines with J gene TRBJ2-3, with 9 bases aligning to TRBD1. This CDR3 spans 12 amino acids. The V and J ends lost 6 bases and 9 bases, in that order; junction bases with no gene match: 4. In germline, CDR1 is LNHDA, CDR2 SQIVND (reference sequence). The DNA of the CDR3 is TGTGCCAGTAGAAGGACAGGGGAAACGCAGTATTTT. The encoded protein is CASRRTGETQYF. Based on the CDR3 plus reference TRBV19 and TRBJ2-3, the full variable domain is DGGITQSPKYLFRKEGQNVTLSCEQNLNHDAMYWYRQDPGQGLRLIYYSQIVNDFQKGDIAEGYSVSREKKESFPLTVTSAQKNPTAFYLCASRRTGETQYFGPGTRLTVL.

The chain combines TRBV29-1 with TRBJ2-3, with TRBD1 as a possible D gene (5 bases). V shed 7 bases and J shed 2 bases, with 10 bases lying between them. The CDR3 has 12 amino acids. Germline V gene sequence: CDR1 SQVTM, CDR2 ANQGSEA. As DNA, the CDR3 is TGCAGCGGCAGGGTCCCCACAGATACGCAGTATTTT. It yields the protein CSGRVPTDTQYF.

J is TRBJ2-3 and V is TRBV7-9, with 9 positions matching TRBD2. This CDR3 is 14 amino acids long. Germline V gene sequence: CDR1 SEHNR, CDR2 FQNEAQ (reference sequence). V gave up 7 bases and J gave up 3 bases; unmatched junction bases: 5. CDR3 sequence: CASTVAGVTDTQYF. In nucleotides, the CDR3 is TGTGCCAGCACGGTAGCGGGAGTGACAGATACGCAGTATTTT.

CDR3 amino acids: CAISERQGAFYGYTF. CDR3 DNA sequence: TGTGCCATCAGTGAGCGACAGGGGGCGTTCTACGGCTACACCTTC. The J gene is TRBJ1-2, the V gene TRBV10-3, with TRBD1 matching over 10 bases. Trimming removed 2 bases from V and 8 bases from J; junction bases left unmatched: 8. Germline V gene sequence: CDR1 ENHRY, CDR2 SYGVKD. The CDR3 covers 15 residues.

This clone was seen once. The V call is TRBV9, the J call TRBJ2-7; 11 bases map to TRBD1. Germline CDR1 SGDLS, CDR2 YYNGEE. The V gene end was trimmed by 3 bases and the J gene end by 4 bases; junction bases not matched to a gene: 6. This CDR3 spans 15 amino acids. The CDR3 loop reads CASSETGTGGYEQYF. The CDR3 DNA follows: TGTGCCAGCAGCGAGACCGGGACAGGGGGTTACGAGCAGTACTTC.

The CDR3 loop reads CASSLVIAGEETQYF. The DNA of the CDR3 is TGTGCCAGCAGCTTAGTTATAGCGGGAGAAGAGACCCAGTACTTC. The rearrangement joins TRBV11-2 to TRBJ2-5; 9 nucleotides match TRBD2. The CDR3 totals 15 residues. The germline V gene encodes CDR1 SGHAT and CDR2 FQNNGV. The junction had 3 bases not matched to a gene; V was cut back by 1 base and J by 3 bases.

V usage is TRBV18 and J usage is TRBJ2-7; D remains ambiguous. V was cut by 1 base and J by 1 base, with 5 bases left in between. This CDR3 is built from 13 residues. Germline values: CDR1 KGHSH, CDR2 LQKENI. CDR3: CASSPQTSYEQYF. As DNA, the CDR3 is TGTGCCAGCTCACCACAGACTTCCTACGAGCAGTACTTC. The full variable domain, its missing parts supplied by reference TRBV18 and TRBJ2-7, is NAGVMQNPRHLVRRRGQEARLRCSPMKGHSHVYWYRQLPEEGLKFMVYLQKENIIDESGMPKERFSAEFPKEGPSILRIQQVVRGDSAAYFCASSPQTSYEQYFGPGTRLTVT.

The chain recombines TRBV7-2 with TRBJ1-2; 11 nucleotides agree with TRBD1. With 3 bases clipped from V and 8 bases from J, the junction kept 11 bases outside the gene matches. The CDR3 is 16 residues long. Germline CDR1 and CDR2: SGHTA and FQGNSA. DNA of the CDR3: TGTGCCAGCAGCTTCCTTGGACAGGGGGCGAGTTCCGGCTACACCTTC. The encoded protein is CASSFLGQGASSGYTF.